This entry is about one T cell receptor (beta chain). Its antigen is unknown. Clones were read by immunoSEQ multiplex PCR, and TCRdb kept only the in-frame ones, dropping some. This table holds tens of thousands of clones, 86% found once. The source of the sample is a study of OX40 agonist ivuxolimab in advanced cancers. Study results and limitations: What antigens the expanded peripheral T cells recognized was never established.

Material: CD4+ or CD8+ T cells sorted from blood, obtained in a trial of the OX40 agonist ivuxolimab. This receptor was taken from an adult with an advanced solid tumor such as melanoma, head and neck, liver or kidney cancer.

CDR3 nucleotide sequence: TGTGCCAGCAGCGCGGGAGTTACCGGGGAGCTGTTTTTT. It translates to CASSAGVTGELFF. This chain uses TRBV9 with TRBJ2-2, with D tentatively TRBD2 (6 bases). CDR3 length: 13 amino acids. Looked up from germline, CDR1 is SGDLS and CDR2 is YYNGEE. V was pared by 3 bases and J by 5 bases, with 8 bases between.